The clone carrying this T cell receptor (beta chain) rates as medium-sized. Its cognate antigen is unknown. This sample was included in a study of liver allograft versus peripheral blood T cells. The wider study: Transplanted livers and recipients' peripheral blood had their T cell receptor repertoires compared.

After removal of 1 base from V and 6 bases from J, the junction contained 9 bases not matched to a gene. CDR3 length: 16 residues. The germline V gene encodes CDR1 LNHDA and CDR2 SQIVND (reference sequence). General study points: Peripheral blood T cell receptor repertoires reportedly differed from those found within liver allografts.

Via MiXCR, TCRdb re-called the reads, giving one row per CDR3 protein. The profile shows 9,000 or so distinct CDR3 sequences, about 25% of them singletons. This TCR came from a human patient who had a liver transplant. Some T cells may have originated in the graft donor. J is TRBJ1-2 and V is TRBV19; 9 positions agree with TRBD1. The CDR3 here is CASSIVIRGQGDGYTF. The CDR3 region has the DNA TGTGCCAGTAGTATAGTCATACGGGGACAGGGAGATGGCTACACCTTC.